A single sample gave rise to the 15 T cell receptor beta chains below, sequenced in a study of control samples from healthy donors and cancer patients. Assay used: immunoSEQ multiplex PCR; TCRdb lists only in-frame clones, some missing. Found here are around 130,000 clones, more than 70% of them singletons; the top ten hold 40%. The specimen was blood. These receptor sequences come from a man between 45 and 60 years old in good health.

The chain joins TRBV18 to TRBJ1-6; 7 bases are a match to TRBD1. The germline CDR1 and CDR2 sequences are KGHSH and LQKENI. V trimming: 3 bases; J trimming: 10 bases; junction bases outside the gene matches: 3. This CDR3 is built from 13 residues. CDR3: CASSPGQQSPLHF. The CDR3 DNA sequence: TGTGCCAGCTCACCGGGACAGCAATCACCCCTCCACTTT.

This sequence joins TRBV5-6 and TRBJ2-7; D gene unclear. The CDR3 length is 12 residues. V lost 4 bases and J 2 bases, leaving 7 bases between the germline ends. CDR1 SGHDT and CDR2 YYEEEE come from the germline V gene. CDR3 DNA sequence: TGTGCCAGCAGCCTAACGACCTACGAGCAGTACTTC. Its translation is CASSLTTYEQYF.

The J gene is TRBJ1-1, the V gene TRBV14; D unresolved. CDR1 and CDR2 from the germline V gene are SGHDN and FVKESK. The V end lost 4 bases, the J end lost 1 base, and 10 bases lay between the germline ends. The CDR3 consists of 14 residues. The CDR3 coding sequence is TGTGCCAGCAGCCGCCGGACGGCGAACACTGAAGCTTTCTTT. Protein sequence: CASSRRTANTEAFF.

The rearrangement joins TRBV7-2 to TRBJ1-1; D perhaps matches TRBD1 (5 bases). With 4 bases removed from V and 9 bases from J, the gap between germline ends came to 15 bases. Germline lookup yields CDR1 SGHTA and CDR2 FQGNSA. CDR3 length: 13 amino acids. The CDR3 loop is CASSSRGQEKAFF. The CDR3 coding sequence is TGTGCCAGCAGCTCCCGGGGCCAGGAGAAAGCTTTCTTT.

The chain links TRBV7-8 to TRBJ2-1; no definite D call. Germline-derived CDR1 and CDR2 are SGHVS and FQNEAQ. This CDR3 region has 15 residues. Trimming shortened V by 2 bases and J by 8 bases, and 16 bases separated the two germline ends. DNA of the CDR3: TGTGCCAGCAGCTTACGGATCCGTAGTGACGATGAGCAGTTCTTC. Encoded protein: CASSLRIRSDDEQFF.

The chain is built from TRBV29-1 and TRBJ1-2; TRBD1 matches at 8 bases. V lost 6 bases to trimming and J lost 4 bases; unmatched junction nucleotides: 7. The V gene's germline CDR1 is SQVTM and CDR2 ANQGSEA. The CDR3 has 13 amino acids. CDR3 protein: CSVTGQGRYGYTF. DNA of the CDR3: TGCAGCGTCACCGGACAGGGCCGCTATGGCTACACCTTC.

This clone was seen just once. The chain recombines TRBV19 with TRBJ2-1; 9 bases are a match to TRBD2. The CDR3 is 15 residues long. Germline-derived CDR1 and CDR2 are LNHDA and SQIVND (reference sequence). Trimming took 5 bases from V and 7 from J; bases not matched to a gene: 9. CDR3 sequence reads: CASSLLAGGRNEQFF. In nucleotides, the CDR3 is TGTGCCAGTAGTCTACTCGCGGGGGGGAGGAATGAGCAGTTCTTC.

This sequence joins TRBV7-7 and TRBJ2-5, with 8 bases identical to TRBD1. Per the germline V gene, CDR1 is SSHAT and CDR2 is FNYEAQ (reference sequence). There are 13 residues in the CDR3. Losses at the gene ends were 3 bases for V and 5 bases for J; bases not matched to a gene: 2. The CDR3 loop reads CASSFQGAETQYF. CDR3 bases: TGTGCCAGCAGCTTCCAGGGGGCTGAGACCCAGTACTTC.

This chain joins TRBV6-5 and TRBJ1-2; D is unclear. The V gene's germline CDR1 is MNHEY and CDR2 SVGAGI. The CDR3 is 15 residues long. V lost 0 bases to trimming and J lost 6 bases, with 14 bases between them. In DNA form, the CDR3 reads TGTGCCAGCAGTTACTCGGGCAGGCGGAGCAATGGCTACACCTTC. It yields the protein CASSYSGRRSNGYTF.

This clone was detected once. The V and J genes are TRBV9 and TRBJ2-5; 8 bases are shared with TRBD1. V trimming: 5 bases; J trimming: 7 bases; junction bases outside the gene matches: 13. The CDR3 length is 15 residues. The V gene's germline CDR1 is SGDLS and CDR2 YYNGEE. The chain's CDR3 is CASSERASGGGTQYF. The CDR3 DNA is TGTGCCAGCAGTGAGAGGGCCTCAGGGGGCGGGACCCAGTACTTC.

The gene calls are TRBV27 and TRBJ1-4; possibly TRBD1 for D (5 bases). Germline V gene sequence: CDR1 MNHEY, CDR2 SMNVEV (reference sequence). With 5 bases removed from V and 12 bases from J, the gap between germline ends came to 10 bases. The CDR3 runs 11 residues. Here the CDR3 reads CASSGGIELFF. In DNA form, the CDR3 reads TGTGCCAGCAGTGGGGGGATTGAACTGTTTTTT. Variable domain in full (rest from reference TRBV27 and TRBJ1-4): EAQVTQNPRYLITVTGKKLTVTCSQNMNHEYMSWYRQDPGLGLRQIYYSMNVEVTDKGDVPEGYKVSRKEKRNFPLILESPSPNQTSLYFCASSGGIELFFGSGTQLSVL.

The chain couples TRBV7-9 to TRBJ2-7; TRBD1 or TRBD2 may be the D gene (5 bases each). The CDR3 loop spans 15 amino acids. Germline V CDR1 and CDR2: SEHNR, FQNEAQ (reference sequence). Trimming pared 0 bases from V and 2 bases from J, leaving 11 bases between. Written as DNA, the CDR3 is TGTGCCAGCAGCTTAGCGAGGGGCGTAACCTACGAGCAGTACTTC. Translation gives CASSLARGVTYEQYF.

The rearrangement uses TRBV4-2 and TRBJ2-5; 9 bases align to TRBD1. Germline V gives CDR1 LGHNA, CDR2 YNFKEQ. V trimming: 0 bases; J trimming: 4 bases; junction bases outside the gene matches: 6. This CDR3 is 16 amino acids long. CDR3 DNA sequence: TGTGCCAGCAGCCAAGAAGGGTCGGACAGGGGAGAGACCCAGTACTTC. It encodes CASSQEGSDRGETQYF.

The V gene is TRBV5-6, the J gene TRBJ1-5; TRBD1 matches 8 bases. V shed 7 bases and J 9 bases; nucleotides not matched to a gene: 6. Per germline, CDR1 SGHDT and CDR2 YYEEEE. CDR3 length: 12 amino acids. The CDR3 region has the DNA TGTGCCAGCCGATTAGGACAGGGGCCCCAGCATTTT. Amino acids: CASRLGQGPQHF.

The chain has TRBV27 and TRBJ1-5, with 9 bases aligning to TRBD1. Unmatched junction bases numbered 10, after V lost 2 bases and J lost 2 bases. The CDR3 extends over 18 amino acids. The germline V gene encodes CDR1 MNHEY and CDR2 SMNVEV (reference sequence). CDR3 sequence (DNA): TGTGCCAGCAGTTTAAACCCGGGACAGGGTAGAGGCAATCAGCCCCAGCATTTT. Its protein is CASSLNPGQGRGNQPQHF.